This T cell receptor beta chain was captured by sequencing in a study of identical twins. Study-level results: The more abundant beta clonotypes in cord blood had fewer insertions, and memory repertoires did not show this. The degree of excess twin sharing was weaker in beta out-of-frame sequences. Compared with models, monozygotic twins showed more out-of-frame TCR alpha sharing.

Template switching created a universal primer site, and the cDNA included unique molecular identifiers. MiXCR was run by TCRdb on the 5' RACE reads, yielding one entry per CDR3 protein. The sample lists about 1.7 million distinct CDR3 sequences; around 33% were seen once. A note on this clonotype: The antigen is not known.

This TCR derives from a newborn girl in good health. Sequencing used cord blood.

CDR3 amino acids: CASSLIQGTAFF. CDR3 coding DNA: TGTGCCAGCAGTTTAATACAGGGTACGGCTTTCTTT. The chain has TRBV12-3 or TRBV12-4 and TRBJ1-1, with D possibly being TRBD1 (6 bases). The CDR3 is 12 amino acids. V lost 2 bases, J lost 11 bases, and 12 bases lay in between.